The 18 T cell receptor beta chains below all came from one sample that was sequenced in a study of T cell responses to AZD1222 COVID-19 vaccine. The protocol was immunoSEQ multiplex PCR, while the TCRdb copy is restricted to in-frame clones and leaves out a portion. This table holds roughly 200,000 clones, 91% found once. Source: peripheral blood, taken 28 days after the second AZD1222 dose. These receptors were obtained from an adult who received the AZD1222 COVID-19 vaccine.

V is TRBV28 and J is TRBJ2-7; D call uncertain. From germline, CDR1 is MDHEN and CDR2 SYDVKM. The CDR3 consists of 12 residues. Trimming left V 4 bases short and J 6 bases short, with 10 bases between. The chain's CDR3 is CASSYREIEQYF. The CDR3 nucleotides are TGTGCCAGCAGTTATCGCGAGATCGAGCAGTACTTC.

The chain couples TRBV10-3 to TRBJ2-2; 7 nucleotides agree with TRBD1. The germline V gene has CDR1 ENHRY and CDR2 SYGVKD. With 6 bases clipped from V and 0 bases from J, the junction kept 13 bases outside the gene matches. There are 18 residues in the CDR3. CDR3 DNA: TGTGCCATCAGCCCCCGGAGTCGGGACAGAGCGAACACCGGGGAGCTGTTTTTT. Amino acids: CAISPRSRDRANTGELFF.

The chain joins TRBV19 to TRBJ1-5; a weak D match, TRBD1 (5 bases). Deletions cut 10 bases from V and 3 bases from J, with 25 bases between. Germline CDR1 and CDR2: LNHDA and SQIVND (reference sequence). There are 17 residues in the CDR3. As DNA, the CDR3 is TGTGCCACCTTGGGGGGGGTAAACCGGGGTCACAATCAGCCCCAGCATTTT. This codes for CATLGGVNRGHNQPQHF.

The chain couples TRBV3-1 (or the pseudogene TRBV3-2) to TRBJ1-3; TRBD1 matches 10 bases. V trimming: 4 bases; J trimming: 0 bases; junction bases outside the gene matches: 9. Germline V gene sequence: CDR1 LGHDT, CDR2 YNNKEL (reference sequence). CDR3 size: 18 residues. For the CDR3, the DNA is TGTGCCAGCAGCCGAACCGGGACAGGGGTCGGCTCTGGAAACACCATATATTTT. Translated, it gives CASSRTGTGVGSGNTIYF.

In this sample, this clone turned up a few times. The gene calls are TRBV20-1 and TRBJ1-6; no reliable D call. Trimming took 6 bases from V and 7 from J, leaving 13 bases between them. CDR3 size: 13 residues. In germline, CDR1 is DFQATT, CDR2 SNEGSKA (reference sequence). CDR3 sequence (DNA): TGCAGTGCCAGTGGTGCGGACAATTCACCCCTCCACTTT. Translated: CSASGADNSPLHF.

V usage is TRBV6-5 and J usage is TRBJ2-5; TRBD2 aligns across 9 bases. The CDR3 is made up of 13 amino acids. Germline V gives CDR1 MNHEY, CDR2 SVGAGI. Trimming cost V 11 bases and J 5 bases; bases outside gene matches: 9. The CDR3 reads CASPAGGAETQYF. DNA for the CDR3: TGTGCCTCACCCGCGGGAGGGGCGGAGACCCAGTACTTC.

This chain joins TRBV18 and TRBJ1-1; a weak D match, TRBD1 (6 bases). There are 15 residues in the CDR3. V dropped 4 bases and J dropped 3 bases, with 15 bases sitting between them. Germline assignment: CDR1 KGHSH and CDR2 LQKENI. CDR3 region: CASSLQGGHDTEAFF. CDR3 bases: TGTGCCAGCTCACTACAGGGAGGACATGACACTGAAGCTTTCTTT.

J is TRBJ1-2 and V is TRBV11-3; 9 nucleotides agree with TRBD1. Germline-derived CDR1 and CDR2 are SGHNT and YENEEA. The CDR3 covers 13 residues. V dropped 4 bases and J dropped 7; count of bases not matched to a gene: 4. The CDR3 is CASSYRDRAGYTF. CDR3 coding DNA: TGTGCCAGCAGCTATCGGGACAGGGCTGGCTACACCTTC.

This clone was detected once. This chain links TRBV6-1 with TRBJ2-4; D unclear. CDR3 length: 14 amino acids. Germline V gene lookup returns CDR1 MNHNS and CDR2 SASEGT. V was trimmed by 1 base and J by 0 bases, leaving 4 bases between them. The CDR3 reads CASSEGVAKNIQYF. DNA of the CDR3: TGTGCCAGCAGTGAAGGAGTAGCCAAAAACATTCAGTACTTC.

The V and J genes are TRBV4-1 and TRBJ2-7; D is perhaps TRBD2 (6 bases). Germline CDR1 and CDR2: MGHRA and YSYEKL. V lost 6 bases and J 2 bases, leaving 17 bases between the germline ends. The CDR3 sequence is 15 residues long. CDR3 region: CASSLTPGGTYEQYF. The CDR3 region has the DNA TGCGCCAGCAGTCTAACGCCAGGCGGGACCTACGAGCAGTACTTC.

The rearrangement joins TRBV6-4 to TRBJ1-6; D possibly corresponds to TRBD1 (6 bases). In germline, CDR1 is MRHNA, CDR2 SNTAGT. The CDR3 consists of 14 residues. The V gene lost 4 bases and the J gene lost 7 bases, with 11 bases spanning the gap. CDR3 nucleotides: TGTGCCAGCAGTGGTGGACAGCGGAATTCACCCCTCCACTTT. Its translation is CASSGGQRNSPLHF.

This clone was picked up one time. The chain carries TRBV5-8 and TRBJ2-1, with 11 bases aligning to TRBD2. Germline V gives CDR1 SGHTS, CDR2 YDEGEE. The CDR3 totals 17 residues. Trimming at V came to 4 bases and at J to 8 bases, leaving 14 bases not matched to a gene. The CDR3 DNA sequence: TGTGCCAGCAGCCGCGCAGTTACTAGCGGGAGTTGGGATGAGCAGTTCTTC. It yields the protein CASSRAVTSGSWDEQFF.

V usage is TRBV28 and J usage is TRBJ1-1, with no clear D. V lost 3 bases and J lost 1, with 6 bases in between. CDR1 is MDHEN, CDR2 SYDVKM, per germline. There are 13 residues in the CDR3. The CDR3, as DNA: TGTGCCAGCAGTTTCGGGAGGAACACTGAAGCTTTCTTT. It codes for CASSFGRNTEAFF.

The V call is TRBV7-8, the J call TRBJ2-7, with 7 bases aligning to TRBD1. CDR1 is SGHVS and CDR2 is FQNEAQ in the germline V gene. V trimming: 5 bases; J trimming: 3 bases; junction bases outside the gene matches: 25. This CDR3 comprises 20 residues. CDR3 in amino acids: CASSASGTVSPGPYLYEQYF. The CDR3 nucleotides read TGTGCCAGCAGCGCCTCCGGGACAGTCTCACCCGGGCCCTATCTCTACGAGCAGTACTTC.

The chain employs TRBV11-2 and TRBJ2-1; D unresolved. With 5 bases removed from V and 8 bases from J, the gap between germline ends came to 10 bases. This CDR3 comprises 12 residues. Germline V gene data show CDR1 as SGHAT and CDR2 as FQNNGV. The CDR3 nucleotides are TGTGCCAGCAGCCCCCGAGCCCATGAGCAGTTCTTC. It encodes CASSPRAHEQFF.

V and J are TRBV9 and TRBJ2-3; D may be TRBD1 (6 bases). This CDR3 spans 15 amino acids. Trimming stripped 4 bases from V and 2 bases from J, with 14 bases between. Germline V gives CDR1 SGDLS, CDR2 YYNGEE. CDR3: CASSTEGVHTDTQYF. The CDR3 DNA follows: TGTGCCAGCAGCACAGAGGGGGTACACACAGATACGCAGTATTTT.

The chain carries TRBV9 and TRBJ1-6; no clear D gene. In germline, CDR1 is SGDLS, CDR2 YYNGEE. Trimming took 0 bases from V and 4 from J, leaving 11 bases between them. The CDR3 length is 16 residues. CDR3 residues: CASSVGQDRYNSPLHF. The CDR3 DNA sequence: TGTGCCAGCAGCGTAGGGCAGGACCGGTATAATTCACCCCTCCACTTT.

In its sample, this clone was seen once. This chain connects TRBV11-3 to TRBJ1-3; D remains ambiguous. The germline V gene has CDR1 SGHNT and CDR2 YENEEA. CDR3 length: 13 residues. The V and J ends lost 5 bases and 4 bases respectively, with 9 bases between them. CDR3 DNA sequence: TGTGCCAGCAGCAGAGGGAAAGGAAACACCATATATTTT. This gives the protein CASSRGKGNTIYF.